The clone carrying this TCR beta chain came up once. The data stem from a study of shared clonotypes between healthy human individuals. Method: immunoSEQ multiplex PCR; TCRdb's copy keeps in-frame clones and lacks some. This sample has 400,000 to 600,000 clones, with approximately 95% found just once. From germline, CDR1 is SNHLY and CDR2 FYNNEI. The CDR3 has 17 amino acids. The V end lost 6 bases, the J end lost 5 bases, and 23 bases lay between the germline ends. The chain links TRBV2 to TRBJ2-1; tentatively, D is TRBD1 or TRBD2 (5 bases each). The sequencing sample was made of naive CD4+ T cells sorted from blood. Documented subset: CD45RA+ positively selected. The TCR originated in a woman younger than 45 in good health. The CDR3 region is CASSRNIFGGPHNEQFF. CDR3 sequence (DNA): TGTGCCAGCAGCCGTAATATATTTGGGGGACCTCACAATGAGCAGTTCTTC.